Listed below are T cell receptor beta chains from one sample, sequenced in a study of blood T cell repertoires in COVID-19. Generated by immunoSEQ multiplex PCR, the TCRdb table keeps only in-frame clones and is missing some. The data contain some 180,000 clones, roughly 76% of them seen just once; the ten biggest clones take up roughly 8.7%. Input material: peripheral blood. The receptor set was obtained from a woman aged 50 to 60 with active or convalescent COVID-19. Each CDR3 is given with its conserved first and last residue. D genes are given only for firm matches. Part of the rows lack a size; the others show once, few, many or a class for expanded clones.

j_call,v_call,d_call,clone_size,cdr3_length,cdr3_aa,cdr3_nt
TRBJ1-1,TRBV27,TRBD1,NA,13,CASRPGQGAVAFF,TGTGCCAGCAGGCCTGGACAGGGGGCGGTGGCTTTCTTT
TRBJ2-3,TRBV14,NA,NA,11,CASSQAYTQYF,TGTGCCAGCAGCCAAGCGTATACGCAGTATTTT
TRBJ1-3,TRBV7-2,NA,NA,17,CASSLARSQPSGNTIYF,TGTGCCAGCAGCTTAGCACGAAGCCAACCCTCTGGAAACACCATATATTTT
TRBJ1-2,TRBV28,TRBD1,NA,17,CASSPETYRGDDYGYTF,TGTGCCAGCAGCCCGGAGACATACAGGGGAGACGACTATGGCTACACCTTC
TRBJ2-7,TRBV9,TRBD2,NA,16,CASGSEPGLAGAQQYF,TGTGCCAGCGGCTCTGAACCCGGCCTAGCGGGAGCCCAGCAGTACTTC
TRBJ1-2,TRBV5-1,NA,NA,17,CASSLARASAGNYGYTF,TGCGCCAGCAGCTTGGCCAGGGCTTCTGCTGGAAACTATGGCTACACCTTC
TRBJ1-2,TRBV27,TRBD1,NA,13,CASSDRGIDGYTF,TGTGCCAGCTCGGACAGGGGGATAGATGGCTACACCTTC
TRBJ1-3,TRBV12-3/TRBV12-4,NA,NA,13,CASSPRSGNTIYF,TGTGCCAGCAGTCCCCGTTCTGGAAACACCATATATTTT
TRBJ1-3,TRBV20-1,NA,NA,11,CSARVAHTIYF,TGCAGTGCTAGAGTGGCCCACACCATATATTTT
TRBJ1-1,TRBV2,TRBD1,NA,15,CASISDRGMNTEAFF,TGTGCCAGCATTTCGGACAGGGGGATGAACACTGAAGCTTTCTTT
TRBJ2-2,TRBV28,TRBD2,NA,16,CASSPGTSANTGELFF,TGTGCCAGCAGCCCCGGGACTAGCGCGAACACCGGGGAGCTGTTTTTT
TRBJ1-2,TRBV28,TRBD1,few,13,CASRTTGVYGYTF,TGTGCCAGCAGAACGACAGGGGTCTATGGCTACACCTTC
TRBJ2-5,TRBV2,NA,few,15,CASSEAPSREETQYF,TGTGCCAGCAGTGAAGCGCCTAGCCGGGAAGAGACCCAGTACTTC
TRBJ1-1,TRBV2,NA,NA,14,CASRRLQETTEAFF,TGTGCCAGCAGGAGATTACAGGAGACCACTGAAGCTTTCTTT
TRBJ2-4,TRBV4-1,TRBD1,once,19,CASSQEITGAEAAKNIQYF,TGCGCCAGCAGCCAAGAGATTACAGGGGCCGAGGCGGCCAAAAACATTCAGTACTTC
TRBJ2-7,TRBV19,NA,NA,14,CASSIGQNTYEQYF,TGTGCCAGTAGTATAGGACAGAACACCTACGAGCAGTACTTC
TRBJ1-5,TRBV20-1,NA,once,16,CSASYGLSTSNQPQHF,TGCAGTGCTAGTTACGGTCTCTCTACTAGCAATCAGCCCCAGCATTTT
TRBJ2-1,TRBV14,NA,NA,14,CASSHLGVNNEQFF,TGTGCCAGCAGCCACCTAGGGGTGAACAATGAGCAGTTCTTC
TRBJ2-6,TRBV19,NA,NA,15,CASSMGGSGANVLTF,TGTGCCAGTAGTATGGGGGGCTCTGGGGCCAACGTCCTGACTTTC
TRBJ2-3,TRBV15,TRBD2,NA,16,CATSRDRAGGTDTQYF,TGTGCCACCAGCAGAGATCGAGCGGGGGGCACAGATACGCAGTATTTT
TRBJ2-7,TRBV2,TRBD1,NA,13,CASKLDRVHEQYF,TGTGCCAGCAAACTGGACAGGGTCCACGAGCAGTACTTC
TRBJ2-7,TRBV19,TRBD2,NA,15,CASSYGTSGRAEQYF,TGTGCCAGTAGTTACGGGACTAGCGGGAGGGCTGAGCAGTACTTC
TRBJ2-7,TRBV4-2,NA,NA,16,CASSPGGQPVSYEQYF,TGTGCCAGCAGCCCCGGTGGACAGCCCGTCTCCTACGAGCAGTACTTC
TRBJ1-2,TRBV19,TRBD1,NA,15,CASSSRDRFVYGYTF,TGTGCCAGTAGTTCCCGGGACAGGTTTGTCTATGGCTACACCTTC
TRBJ2-1,TRBV15,NA,NA,14,CATSGGGDNNEQFF,TGTGCCACCAGCGGGGGAGGGGACAACAATGAGCAGTTCTTC
TRBJ2-1,TRBV5-1,NA,NA,12,CASSLWTNEQFF,TGCGCCAGCAGCTTGTGGACAAATGAGCAGTTCTTC
TRBJ2-5,TRBV6-5,TRBD1,NA,13,CASRRQGGETQYF,TGTGCCAGCAGACGACAGGGGGGAGAGACCCAGTACTTC
TRBJ2-7,TRBV6-6,TRBD1,NA,15,CASSYSVDREDEQYF,TGTGCCAGCAGTTACTCGGTAGACAGGGAAGACGAGCAGTACTTC
TRBJ1-2,TRBV2,TRBD1,NA,14,CASRSGQGAYGYTF,TGTGCCAGCAGAAGCGGACAGGGAGCCTATGGCTACACCTTC
TRBJ1-4,TRBV5-8,TRBD1,NA,17,CASSLDGTGVKNEKLFF,TGTGCCAGCAGCTTGGACGGGACAGGGGTAAAAAATGAAAAACTGTTTTTT
TRBJ2-6,TRBV19,NA,NA,15,CASTNRGSGANVLTF,TGTGCCAGTACCAATAGAGGCTCTGGGGCCAACGTCCTGACTTTC
TRBJ2-3,TRBV11-2,TRBD2,NA,16,CASSGGLAGGTDTQYF,TGTGCCAGCAGCGGGGGACTAGCGGGAGGTACAGATACGCAGTATTTT
TRBJ2-6,TRBV18,NA,NA,15,CASSPVYSGANVLTF,TGTGCCAGCTCACCCGTTTACTCTGGGGCCAACGTCCTGACTTTC
TRBJ1-1,TRBV20-1,TRBD1,NA,13,CSASPGGLTEAFF,TGCAGTGCTAGTCCAGGGGGCCTCACTGAAGCTTTCTTT
TRBJ1-4,TRBV9,NA,few,14,CASSVGDSYEKLFF,TGTGCCAGCAGCGTAGGGGACTCCTATGAAAAACTGTTTTTT
TRBJ1-5,TRBV11-2,TRBD1,NA,14,CASSFGDRVAPQHF,TGTGCCAGCAGCTTTGGTGACAGGGTGGCGCCCCAGCATTTT
TRBJ2-5,TRBV7-9,TRBD1,NA,16,CASSRTGQGAGETQYF,TGTGCCAGCAGCCGGACCGGACAGGGGGCCGGGGAGACCCAGTACTTC
TRBJ1-1,TRBV30,NA,NA,15,CAWSSVGGAVTEAFF,TGTGCCTGGAGCTCAGTCGGGGGAGCGGTCACTGAAGCTTTCTTT
TRBJ1-2,TRBV9,TRBD1,NA,15,CASSPGTGEIYGYTF,TGTGCCAGCAGCCCTGGGACAGGGGAGATTTATGGCTACACCTTC
TRBJ2-1,TRBV30,NA,NA,12,CAWSVRANEQFF,TGTGCCTGGAGTGTCAGGGCCAATGAGCAGTTCTTC
TRBJ1-1,TRBV20-1,NA,NA,11,CSATLDSTAFF,TGCAGTGCTACCTTGGACAGTACGGCTTTCTTT
TRBJ2-3,TRBV6-5,NA,NA,15,CASSQLAPGTDTQYF,TGTGCCAGCAGTCAACTAGCCCCTGGCACAGATACGCAGTATTTT
TRBJ2-2,TRBV14,TRBD2,NA,14,CASRSGGATGELFF,TGTGCCAGCAGGAGCGGGGGGGCGACCGGGGAGCTGTTTTTT
TRBJ2-7,TRBV28,NA,NA,17,CASSSPTTGRRSYEQYF,TGTGCCAGCAGTTCCCCTACTACTGGCCGACGATCCTACGAGCAGTACTTC
TRBJ2-6,TRBV19,TRBD2,NA,16,CASTPGGYSGANVLTF,TGTGCCAGTACCCCGGGGGGGTACTCTGGGGCCAACGTCCTGACTTTC
TRBJ2-1,TRBV6-2/TRBV6-3,TRBD1,NA,17,CASSSVPGTGESNEQFF,TGTGCCAGCAGTTCGGTCCCCGGGACAGGGGAATCCAATGAGCAGTTCTTC
TRBJ2-1,TRBV3-1/TRBV3-2,TRBD2,NA,17,CASSRLAGPGAYNEQFF,TGTGCCAGCAGCCGATTAGCGGGGCCAGGCGCCTACAATGAGCAGTTCTTC
TRBJ2-2,TRBV6-5,TRBD2,NA,14,CASKRDLRTGELFF,TGTGCCAGCAAGCGGGACTTACGCACCGGGGAGCTGTTTTTT
TRBJ1-2,TRBV30,TRBD1,NA,14,CAWTQQGAHYGYTF,TGTGCCTGGACCCAACAGGGGGCCCATTATGGCTACACCTTC
TRBJ2-2,TRBV30,NA,few,13,CAWSPTSKGELFF,TGTGCCTGGAGTCCCACTAGCAAAGGGGAGCTGTTTTTT
TRBJ1-2,TRBV30,NA,many,12,CAWSRRNYGYTF,TGTGCCTGGAGCCGGAGGAACTATGGCTACACCTTC
TRBJ2-7,TRBV2,NA,NA,15,CASPPKQGTLNEQYF,TGTGCCAGCCCCCCCAAACAGGGTACCCTTAATGAGCAGTACTTC